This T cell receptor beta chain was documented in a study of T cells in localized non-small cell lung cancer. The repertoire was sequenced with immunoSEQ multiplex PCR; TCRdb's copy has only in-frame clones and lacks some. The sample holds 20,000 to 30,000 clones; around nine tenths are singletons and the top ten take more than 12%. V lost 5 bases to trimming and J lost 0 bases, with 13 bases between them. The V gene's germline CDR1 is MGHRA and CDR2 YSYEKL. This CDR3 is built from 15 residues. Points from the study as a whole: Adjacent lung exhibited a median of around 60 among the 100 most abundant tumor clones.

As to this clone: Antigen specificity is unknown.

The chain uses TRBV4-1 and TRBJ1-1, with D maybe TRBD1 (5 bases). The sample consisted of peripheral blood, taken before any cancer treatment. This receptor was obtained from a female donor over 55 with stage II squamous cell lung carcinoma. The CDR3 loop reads CASSETGTVNTEAFF. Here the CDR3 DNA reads TGCGCCAGCAGCGAGACCGGGACGGTGAACACTGAAGCTTTCTTT.